The 18 T cell receptor beta chains below all came from one sample that was sequenced in a study of OX40 agonist ivuxolimab in advanced cancers. Assay: immunoSEQ multiplex PCR; the TCRdb copy retains only in-frame clones and omits some. The data show nearly 45,000 clones, with roughly 82% seen just once and around 16% held by the top ten. This sample comprised CD4+ or CD8+ T cells sorted from blood, obtained in a trial of the OX40 agonist ivuxolimab. These receptors came from an adult with an advanced solid tumor such as melanoma, head and neck, liver or kidney cancer.

V and J are TRBV7-6 and TRBJ2-7; 7 bases are a match to TRBD1. The CDR3 has 14 amino acids. From germline, CDR1 is SGHVS and CDR2 FNYEAQ. The trim removed 5 bases at V and 4 bases at J, leaving 8 bases unmatched. The CDR3 nucleotides read TGTGCCAGCAGCAAGGGGACAGCTTTGTACGAGCAGTACTTC. Translated, it gives CASSKGTALYEQYF.

This chain links TRBV7-2 with TRBJ1-1; D gene unclear. Germline CDR1 and CDR2: SGHTA and FQGNSA. V was shortened by 4 bases and J by 8 bases, with 17 bases between the two germline ends. The CDR3 is made up of 14 amino acids. CDR3 region: CASSSIARDPEAFF. CDR3 DNA: TGTGCCAGCAGCTCGATCGCAAGAGATCCAGAAGCTTTCTTT.

The V and J genes are TRBV7-3 and TRBJ2-7; D remains ambiguous. With 1 base removed from V and 6 bases from J, the gap between germline ends came to 13 bases. Per germline, CDR1 SGHTA and CDR2 FQGTGA. The CDR3 is 14 residues long. The CDR3 sequence is CASSLIRYILEQYF. The CDR3 nucleotides are TGTGCCAGCAGCTTAATCCGATATATTCTCGAGCAGTACTTC.

This chain uses TRBV7-8 with TRBJ1-1; no clear D. Germline CDR1 and CDR2: SGHVS and FQNEAQ. CDR3 length: 12 residues. Trimming left V 6 bases short and J 0 bases short, with 5 bases between. The CDR3 DNA sequence: TGTGCCAGCAGTGACCTGAACACTGAAGCTTTCTTT. Its protein is CASSDLNTEAFF.

Sample share makes this clone medium-sized. This chain links TRBV19 with TRBJ1-1; 7 nucleotides line up with TRBD1. CDR1 is LNHDA and CDR2 is SQIVND in the germline V gene (reference sequence). V trimming: 5 bases; J trimming: 1 base; junction bases outside the gene matches: 4. The CDR3 has 14 residues. The CDR3, as DNA: TGTGCCAGTAGTTTGACAGGGACGAACACTGAAGCTTTCTTT. Encoded protein: CASSLTGTNTEAFF. Based on the CDR3 plus reference TRBV19 and TRBJ1-1, the full variable domain is DGGITQSPKYLFRKEGQNVTLSCEQNLNHDAMYWYRQDPGQGLRLIYYSQIVNDFQKGDIAEGYSVSREKKESFPLTVTSAQKNPTAFYLCASSLTGTNTEAFFGQGTRLTVV.

About this clone itself: Mismatch with germline at one junction end may stem from a read error. The CDR3 reads CASRVGGTEAFF. In nucleotides, the CDR3 is TGTGCGAGCAGGGTCGGGGGCACTGAAGCTTTCTTT. The chain carries TRBV2 and TRBJ1-1, with D possibly being TRBD1 (5 bases). CDR3 length: 12 amino acids. Germline CDR1 SNHLY, CDR2 FYNNEI. Full variable domain (remainder filled in from reference TRBV2 and TRBJ1-1): EPEVTQTPSHQVTQMGQEVILRCVPISNHLYFYWYRQILGQKVEFLVSFYNNEISEKSEIFDDQFSVERPDGSNFTLKIRSTKLEDSAMYFCASRVGGTEAFFGQGTRLTVV.

The genes are TRBV19 and TRBJ2-7, with 10 bases identical to TRBD2. The CDR3 covers 16 residues. V gave up 5 bases and J gave up 4 bases; unmatched junction bases: 11. Germline assignment: CDR1 LNHDA and CDR2 SQIVND (reference sequence). DNA of the CDR3: TGTGCCAGTAGTCCGAGTCTAGCGGGAGTTGTATACGAGCAGTACTTC. Protein: CASSPSLAGVVYEQYF.

The J gene is TRBJ2-1, the V gene TRBV4-2; weak D call: TRBD1 (6 bases). Germline V CDR1 and CDR2: LGHNA, YNFKEQ. CDR3 length: 16 residues. V was pared by 3 bases and J by 2 bases, with 14 bases between. The CDR3 region is CASSHLTGSAYNEQFF. In DNA form, the CDR3 reads TGTGCCAGCAGCCACCTCACAGGGAGCGCCTACAATGAGCAGTTCTTC.

The chain couples TRBV7-9 to TRBJ2-3; D is perhaps TRBD2 (5 bases). This CDR3 spans 16 amino acids. The germline CDR1 and CDR2 sequences are SEHNR and FQNEAQ (reference sequence). The V and J ends lost 5 bases and 2 bases respectively, with 17 bases between them. The CDR3 loop is CASSDRGREYTDTQYF. CDR3 bases: TGTGCCAGCAGCGACCGAGGTCGGGAATACACAGATACGCAGTATTTT. Based on the CDR3 plus reference TRBV7-9 and TRBJ2-3, the full variable domain is DTGVSQNPRHKITKRGQNVTFRCDPISEHNRLYWYRQTLGQGPEFLTYFQNEAQLEKSRLLSDRFSAERPKGSFSTLEIQRTEQGDSAMYLCASSDRGREYTDTQYFGPGTRLTVL.

The rearrangement joins TRBV28 to TRBJ1-2, with D possibly matching TRBD1 (6 bases). This CDR3 contains 15 residues. V was pared by 8 bases and J by 1 base, with 17 bases between. Germline loops: CDR1 MDHEN, CDR2 SYDVKM. The chain's CDR3 is CASYSRDTFNYGYTF. Written as DNA, the CDR3 is TGTGCCAGCTACAGTCGGGACACTTTTAACTATGGCTACACCTTC.

The genes are TRBV5-4 and TRBJ2-7; D remains unclear. There are 12 residues in the CDR3. Germline CDR1 reads SGHNT; CDR2 reads YYREEE (reference sequence). Trimming took 4 bases from V and 6 from J, leaving 11 bases between them. The CDR3 coding sequence is TGTGCCAGCAGCCCTAGAGTGGGCGAGCAGTACTTC. This sequence encodes CASSPRVGEQYF. Looking up the rest from reference TRBV5-4 and TRBJ2-7 gives the full variable domain: ETGVTQSPTHLIKTRGQQVTLRCSSQSGHNTVSWYQQALGQGPQFIFQYYREEENGRGNFPPRFSGLQFPNYSSELNVNALELDDSALYLCASSPRVGEQYFGPGTRLTVT.

The genes are TRBV9 and TRBJ2-4, with D uncertain. Germline V CDR1 and CDR2: SGDLS, YYNGEE. CDR3 length equals 16 residues. Trimming pared 0 bases from V and 2 bases from J, leaving 12 bases between. The DNA for the CDR3 is TGTGCCAGCAGCGTAGTGGACCCGGATCCCAAAAACATTCAGTACTTC. Its translation is CASSVVDPDPKNIQYF.

The V call is TRBV28, the J call TRBJ2-7, with TRBD1 matching 8 bases. The CDR3 sequence is 15 residues long. In germline, CDR1 is MDHEN, CDR2 SYDVKM. V shed 8 bases, J shed 3 bases, and the junction held 12 bases outside the gene matches. The CDR3 coding sequence is TGTGCCAGCCTTGGACAGGGAAGAGTGGGCTACGAGCAGTACTTC. This translates into CASLGQGRVGYEQYF.

The chain is built from TRBV25-1 and TRBJ1-2; D is possibly TRBD1 (6 bases). The V end lost 2 bases, the J end lost 9 bases, and 13 bases lay between the germline ends. The CDR3 extends over 13 amino acids. Germline V gene data show CDR1 as MGHDK and CDR2 as SYGVNS. The DNA for the CDR3 is TGTGCCAGCAGTGAAAGATTCCGGGACAGCTACACCTTC. This translates into CASSERFRDSYTF.

V usage is TRBV6-1 and J usage is TRBJ2-7; a possible D gene is TRBD1 (6 bases). This CDR3 contains 12 residues. V was cut by 10 bases and J by 3 bases, with 13 bases left in between. Germline V gives CDR1 MNHNS, CDR2 SASEGT. CDR3 nucleotide sequence: TGTGCCACAGGGGTGCAGGGCTACGAGCAGTACTTC. Protein product: CATGVQGYEQYF.

This chain joins TRBV2 and TRBJ2-2, with D maybe TRBD2 (5 bases). Germline V gene lookup returns CDR1 SNHLY and CDR2 FYNNEI. The CDR3 contains 15 residues. Trimming cost V 3 bases and J 2 bases, with 10 bases left between them. The CDR3 bases are TGTGCCAGCAGTGATGAGGGAATTAACACCGGGGAGCTGTTTTTT. This sequence encodes CASSDEGINTGELFF. Full variable domain (rest looked up from reference TRBV2 and TRBJ2-2): EPEVTQTPSHQVTQMGQEVILRCVPISNHLYFYWYRQILGQKVEFLVSFYNNEISEKSEIFDDQFSVERPDGSNFTLKIRSTKLEDSAMYFCASSDEGINTGELFFGEGSRLTVL.

The chain uses TRBV19 and TRBJ2-7, with no clear D. The CDR3 loop spans 16 amino acids. Trimming removed 6 bases at V and 0 bases at J, with 18 bases between. CDR1 is LNHDA, CDR2 SQIVND, per germline (reference sequence). CDR3: CASRKIAGKSSYEQYF. Here the CDR3 DNA reads TGTGCCAGTAGGAAAATAGCAGGAAAAAGCTCCTACGAGCAGTACTTC.

The CDR3 protein is CASSVRDRGRRGGELFF. The CDR3 bases are TGTGCCAGCAGTGTCCGGGACAGGGGGCGAAGGGGCGGGGAGCTGTTTTTT. The chain employs TRBV28 and TRBJ2-2; 12 bases are a match to TRBD1. CDR1 is MDHEN and CDR2 is SYDVKM in the germline V gene. This CDR3 is built from 17 residues. After removal of 5 bases from V and 7 bases from J, the junction contained 11 bases not matched to a gene.